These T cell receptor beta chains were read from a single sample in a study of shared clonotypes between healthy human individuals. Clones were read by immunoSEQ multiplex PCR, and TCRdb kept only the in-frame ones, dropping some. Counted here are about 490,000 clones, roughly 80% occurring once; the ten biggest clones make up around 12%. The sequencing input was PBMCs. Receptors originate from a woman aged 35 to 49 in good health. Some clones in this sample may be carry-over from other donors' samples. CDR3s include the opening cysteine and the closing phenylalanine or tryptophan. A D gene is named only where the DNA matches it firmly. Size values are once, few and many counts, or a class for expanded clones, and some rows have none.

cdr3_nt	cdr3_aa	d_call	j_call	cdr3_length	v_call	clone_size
TGTGCCAGCAGCTTAGGTGGGGCCAAAAACATTCAGTACTTC	CASSLGGAKNIQYF	-	TRBJ2-4	14	TRBV11-2	-
TGTGCCAGCAGTTTCGTCAGGGGGCTACCTGGCTTTGACGAGCAGTACTTC	CASSFVRGLPGFDEQYF	TRBD1	TRBJ2-7	17	TRBV27	once
TGTGCCAGCATAAGGACTAGCGGGAGTGCAGATACGCAGTATTTT	CASIRTSGSADTQYF	TRBD2	TRBJ2-3	15	TRBV2	-
TGTGCCAGCAGTTTAGTACAGCCCACGTTGGGCTACACCTTC	CASSLVQPTLGYTF	-	TRBJ1-2	14	TRBV6-6	-
TGTGCCAGCAGTGATGGGCTGAACTATGGCTACACCTTC	CASSDGLNYGYTF	-	TRBJ1-2	13	TRBV2	-
TGCGCCAGCAGCACTCCCGCCTTACAAGAGACCCAGTACTTC	CASSTPALQETQYF	-	TRBJ2-5	14	TRBV5-1	-
TGTGCCAGCAGCTTAAGAGATACGCAGTATTTT	CASSLRDTQYF	-	TRBJ2-3	11	TRBV7-9	-
TGTGCCAGCAGTGACTCGGATAGCGGAGACTACAATGAGCAGTTCTTC	CASSDSDSGDYNEQFF	-	TRBJ2-1	16	TRBV6-4	many
TGTGCCACCTCCAGGGGGCTCGACACAAATTCACCCCTCCACTTT	CATSRGLDTNSPLHF	TRBD1	TRBJ1-6	15	TRBV10-3	-
TGTGCCAGCACTCTATCGATTGGGGGCCCCTACGAGCAGTACTTC	CASTLSIGGPYEQYF	-	TRBJ2-7	15	TRBV28	-
TGTGCCAGCAGCGTCGACATGGGAAACACCATATATTTT	CASSVDMGNTIYF	-	TRBJ1-3	13	TRBV9	many
TGTGCCAGCAGCGTAGGGCGGGAGCCTAAAAACATTCAGTACTTC	CASSVGREPKNIQYF	TRBD2	TRBJ2-4	15	TRBV9	-
TGTGCCTGGAGTACAGCGGGACTCCTCAATCAGCCCCAGCATTTT	CAWSTAGLLNQPQHF	-	TRBJ1-5	15	TRBV30	-
TGTGCCAGTATGGGGACGGGCAGCTCCTACGAGCAGTACTTC	CASMGTGSSYEQYF	-	TRBJ2-7	14	TRBV19	-
TGCAGCGTAGATGGACAGGGATTGGACGAGCAGTACTTC	CSVDGQGLDEQYF	TRBD1	TRBJ2-7	13	TRBV29-1	once
TGTGCCAGCTCACTACAGGGGGAAGGGACTGAAGCTTTCTTT	CASSLQGEGTEAFF	TRBD1	TRBJ1-1	14	TRBV18	-
TGTGCCAGCACGACGGCCCGAGGCACTGAAGCTTTCTTT	CASTTARGTEAFF	-	TRBJ1-1	13	TRBV2	few
TGTGCCAGCAGTTTTGGACGATTCAGAGAGACCCAGTACTTC	CASSFGRFRETQYF	-	TRBJ2-5	14	TRBV27	-
TGTGCCTGGAGTGGTAAGGGCGGGAGCATTCAGTACTTC	CAWSGKGGSIQYF	TRBD2	TRBJ2-4	13	TRBV30	many
TGTGCCATCAGTGACCCCCGGACAGGGACTGGGGAGACCCAGTACTTC	CAISDPRTGTGETQYF	TRBD1	TRBJ2-5	16	TRBV10-3	few